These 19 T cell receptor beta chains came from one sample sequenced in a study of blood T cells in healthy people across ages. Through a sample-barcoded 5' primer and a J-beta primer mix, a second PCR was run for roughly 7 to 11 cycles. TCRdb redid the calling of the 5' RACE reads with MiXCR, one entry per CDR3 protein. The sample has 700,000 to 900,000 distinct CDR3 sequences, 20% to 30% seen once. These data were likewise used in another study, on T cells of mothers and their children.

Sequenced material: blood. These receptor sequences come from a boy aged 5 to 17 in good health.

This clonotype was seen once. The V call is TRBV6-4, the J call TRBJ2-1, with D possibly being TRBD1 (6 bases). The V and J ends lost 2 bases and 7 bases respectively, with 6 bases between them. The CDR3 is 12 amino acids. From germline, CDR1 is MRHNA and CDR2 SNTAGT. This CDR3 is CASSDTGNEQFF. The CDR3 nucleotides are TGTGCCAGCAGTGACACAGGGAATGAGCAGTTCTTC.

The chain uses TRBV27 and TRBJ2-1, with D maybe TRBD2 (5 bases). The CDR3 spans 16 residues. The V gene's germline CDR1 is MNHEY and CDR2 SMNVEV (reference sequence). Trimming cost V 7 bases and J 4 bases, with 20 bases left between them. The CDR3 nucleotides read TGTGCCAGCATCTTTGCCGCCGGGGTCAGTTACAATGAGCAGTTCTTC. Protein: CASIFAAGVSYNEQFF.

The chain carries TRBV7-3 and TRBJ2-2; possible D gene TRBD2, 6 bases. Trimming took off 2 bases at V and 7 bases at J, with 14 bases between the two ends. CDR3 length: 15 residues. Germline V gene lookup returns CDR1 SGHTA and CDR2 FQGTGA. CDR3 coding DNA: TGTGCCAGCAGCTTATCGGGAGTGGAAGGCGGGGAGCTGTTTTTT. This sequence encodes CASSLSGVEGGELFF.

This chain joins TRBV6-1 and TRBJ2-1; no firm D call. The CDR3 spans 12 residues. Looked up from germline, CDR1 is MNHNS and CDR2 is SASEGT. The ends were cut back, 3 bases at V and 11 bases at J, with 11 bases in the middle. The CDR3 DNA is TGTGCCAGCAGTGAGGCCTGGGATAAGCAGTTCTTC. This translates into CASSEAWDKQFF.

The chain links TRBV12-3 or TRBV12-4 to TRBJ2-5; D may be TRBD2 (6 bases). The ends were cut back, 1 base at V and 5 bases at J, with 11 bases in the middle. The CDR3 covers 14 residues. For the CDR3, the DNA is TGTGCCAGCAGTTTAGAGGGACTGAAGGAGACCCAGTACTTC. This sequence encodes CASSLEGLKETQYF.

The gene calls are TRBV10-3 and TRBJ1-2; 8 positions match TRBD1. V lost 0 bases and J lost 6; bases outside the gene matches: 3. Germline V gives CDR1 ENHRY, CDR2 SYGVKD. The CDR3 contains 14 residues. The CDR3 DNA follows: TGTGCCATCAGTGAGTCGGACAGGGAGGATGGCTACACCTTC. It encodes CAISESDREDGYTF.

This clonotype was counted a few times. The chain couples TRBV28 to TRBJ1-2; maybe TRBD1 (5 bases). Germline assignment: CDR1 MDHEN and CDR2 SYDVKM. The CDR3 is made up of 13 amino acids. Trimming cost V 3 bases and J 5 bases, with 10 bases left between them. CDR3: CASSFRGGYGYTF. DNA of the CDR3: TGTGCCAGCAGTTTTCGGGGGGGATATGGCTACACCTTC.

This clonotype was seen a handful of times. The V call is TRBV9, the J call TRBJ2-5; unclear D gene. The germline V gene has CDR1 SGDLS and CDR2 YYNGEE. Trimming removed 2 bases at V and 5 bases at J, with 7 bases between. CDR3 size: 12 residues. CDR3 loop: CASSVSQETQYF. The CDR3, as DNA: TGTGCCAGCAGCGTTTCCCAGGAGACCCAGTACTTC.

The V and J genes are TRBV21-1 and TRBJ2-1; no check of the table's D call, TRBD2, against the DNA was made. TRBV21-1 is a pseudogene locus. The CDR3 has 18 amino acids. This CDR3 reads CASSSSGLAGGIQNEQFF. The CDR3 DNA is TGTGCCAGCAGCTCTTCGGGACTAGCGGGGGGGATTCAGAATGAGCAGTTCTTC.

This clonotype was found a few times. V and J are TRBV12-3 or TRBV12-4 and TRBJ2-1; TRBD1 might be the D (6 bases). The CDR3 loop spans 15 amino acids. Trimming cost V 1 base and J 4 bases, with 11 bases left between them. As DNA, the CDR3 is TGTGCCAGCAGTTTAGACAGGGTTGTATACAATGAGCAGTTCTTC. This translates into CASSLDRVVYNEQFF.

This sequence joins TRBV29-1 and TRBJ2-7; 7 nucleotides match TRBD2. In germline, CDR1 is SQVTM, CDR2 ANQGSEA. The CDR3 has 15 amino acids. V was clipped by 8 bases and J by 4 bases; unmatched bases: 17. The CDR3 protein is CSFQSPNPGGYEQYF. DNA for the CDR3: TGCAGCTTTCAGTCCCCCAATCCCGGGGGGTACGAGCAGTACTTC.

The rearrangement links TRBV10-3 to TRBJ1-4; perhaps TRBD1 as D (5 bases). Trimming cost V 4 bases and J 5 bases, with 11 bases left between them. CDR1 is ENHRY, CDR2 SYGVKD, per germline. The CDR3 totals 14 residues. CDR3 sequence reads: CAISGTSGNEKLFF. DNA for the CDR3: TGTGCCATCAGTGGGACATCGGGCAATGAAAAACTGTTTTTT.

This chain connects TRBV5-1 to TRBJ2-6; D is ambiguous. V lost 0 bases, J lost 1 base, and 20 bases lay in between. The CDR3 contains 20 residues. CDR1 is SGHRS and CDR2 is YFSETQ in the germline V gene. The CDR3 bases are TGCGCCAGCAGCTTGGGATGGACCGGGTCCTTCGTATCTGGGGCCAACGTCCTGACTTTC. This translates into CASSLGWTGSFVSGANVLTF.

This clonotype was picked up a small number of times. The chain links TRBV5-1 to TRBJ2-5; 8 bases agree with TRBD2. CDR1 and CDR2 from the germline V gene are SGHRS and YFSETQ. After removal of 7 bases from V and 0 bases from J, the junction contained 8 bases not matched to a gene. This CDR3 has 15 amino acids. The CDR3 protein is CASCPGGGYQETQYF. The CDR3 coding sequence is TGCGCCAGCTGTCCCGGCGGGGGGTACCAAGAGACCCAGTACTTC.

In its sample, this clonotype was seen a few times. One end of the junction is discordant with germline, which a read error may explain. In DNA form, the CDR3 reads TGCGCCCGCAGCTTGGAGGCGCCGGGCCAAGAGACCCAGTACTTC. Translated: CARSLEAPGQETQYF. The chain links TRBV5-1 to TRBJ2-5; possibly TRBD2 for D (5 bases). Germline V gene sequence: CDR1 SGHRS, CDR2 YFSETQ. This CDR3 has 15 amino acids.

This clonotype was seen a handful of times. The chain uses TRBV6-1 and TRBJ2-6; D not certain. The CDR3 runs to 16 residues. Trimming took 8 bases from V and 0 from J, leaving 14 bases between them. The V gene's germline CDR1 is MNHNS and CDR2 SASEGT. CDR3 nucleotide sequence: TGTGCCAGCGCGAAACAGTTCCACTCTGGGGCCAACGTCCTGACTTTC. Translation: CASAKQFHSGANVLTF.

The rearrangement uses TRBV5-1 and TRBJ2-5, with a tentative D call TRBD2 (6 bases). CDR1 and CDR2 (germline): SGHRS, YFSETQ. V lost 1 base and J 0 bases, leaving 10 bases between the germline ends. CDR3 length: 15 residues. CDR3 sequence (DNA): TGCGCCAGCAGCTTGACTACTAGCAACCAAGAGACCCAGTACTTC. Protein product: CASSLTTSNQETQYF.

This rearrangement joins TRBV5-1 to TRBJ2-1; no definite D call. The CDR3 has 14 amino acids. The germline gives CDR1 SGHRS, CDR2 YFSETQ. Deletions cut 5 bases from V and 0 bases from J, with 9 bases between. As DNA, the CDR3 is TGCGCCAGCAGGCAATCCCGCTCCTACAATGAGCAGTTCTTC. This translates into CASRQSRSYNEQFF.

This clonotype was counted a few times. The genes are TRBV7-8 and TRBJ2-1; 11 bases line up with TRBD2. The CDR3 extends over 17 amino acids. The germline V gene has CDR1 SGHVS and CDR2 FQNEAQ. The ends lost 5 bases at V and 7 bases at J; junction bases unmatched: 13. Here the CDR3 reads CASSPRVAGGARNEQFF. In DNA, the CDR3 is TGTGCCAGCAGCCCTAGAGTAGCGGGGGGGGCTAGGAATGAGCAGTTCTTC.